The 12 T cell receptor beta chains presented below share a single source sample, sequenced in a study of T cell responses to AZD1222 COVID-19 vaccine. The protocol was immunoSEQ multiplex PCR, while the TCRdb copy is restricted to in-frame clones and leaves out a portion. The repertoire holds over 100,000 clones, about nine tenths seen once, with less than 9% in the top ten. The source was peripheral blood, collected on day 0 of AZD1222 vaccination. These receptors were collected from an adult in good health.

This clone has just a few counts. The chain is built from TRBV27 and TRBJ2-5; 9 bases fit TRBD1. J lost 2 bases, V lost 9 bases, and 1 base had no gene match. This CDR3 spans 12 amino acids. Germline V CDR1 and CDR2: MNHEY, SMNVEV (reference sequence). CDR3 sequence reads: CARQGAQETQYF. CDR3 coding DNA: TGTGCCAGACAGGGGGCTCAAGAGACCCAGTACTTC.

The gene calls are TRBV27 and TRBJ2-7; D gene uncertain. The CDR3 runs to 16 residues. The germline gives CDR1 MNHEY, CDR2 SMNVEV (reference sequence). V was shortened by 2 bases and J by 0 bases, with 14 bases between the two germline ends. CDR3 DNA: TGTGCCAGCAGTTTAAGGTCCCGAGCGCCCTCCTACGAGCAGTACTTC. It is translated as CASSLRSRAPSYEQYF.

The gene calls are TRBV10-3 and TRBJ2-7, with D possibly matching TRBD1 (6 bases). CDR1 and CDR2 from the germline V gene are ENHRY and SYGVKD. This CDR3 is built from 15 residues. Trimming removed 6 bases at V and 5 bases at J, with 20 bases between. The CDR3 sequence is CAISAQRQGTNEQYF. The DNA of the CDR3 is TGTGCCATCAGCGCCCAAAGGCAGGGGACGAACGAGCAGTACTTC.

The CDR3 region is CASGRGRVGSEAFF. CDR3 bases: TGTGCCAGCGGCCGGGGACGGGTGGGCTCTGAAGCTTTCTTT. The chain is built from TRBV5-4 and TRBJ1-1; possibly TRBD1 for D (5 bases). V lost 7 bases to trimming and J lost 6 bases, with 19 bases between them. The CDR3 is made up of 14 amino acids. The V gene's germline CDR1 is SGHNT and CDR2 YYREEE (reference sequence).

This sequence joins TRBV9 and TRBJ1-3; 11 positions match TRBD1. Trimming removed 10 bases from V and 2 bases from J; junction bases left unmatched: 2. Germline V CDR1 and CDR2: SGDLS, YYNGEE. The CDR3 has 13 amino acids. The CDR3 here is CAGQGATGNTIYF. The DNA for the CDR3 is TGTGCCGGACAGGGGGCGACTGGAAACACCATATATTTT.

The chain links TRBV6-5 to TRBJ1-2; no clear D gene. The ends were cut back, 0 bases at V and 4 bases at J, with 12 bases in the middle. The CDR3 consists of 15 residues. Germline CDR1 and CDR2: MNHEY and SVGAGI. The DNA for the CDR3 is TGTGCCAGCAGTTACTCGAGGGTTGTGAGCTATGGCTACACCTTC. Protein sequence: CASSYSRVVSYGYTF.

The gene calls are TRBV5-4 and TRBJ1-6; D might be TRBD1 (5 bases). CDR1 is SGHNT and CDR2 is YYREEE in the germline V gene (reference sequence). The CDR3 covers 15 residues. Trimming stripped 3 bases from V and 3 bases from J, with 10 bases between. The CDR3 DNA reads TGTGCCAGCAGCTGGGGGACTCACTATAATTCACCCCTCCACTTT. Amino acids: CASSWGTHYNSPLHF.

The chain combines TRBV3-1 (or the pseudogene TRBV3-2) with TRBJ1-4, with D unclear. The germline CDR1 and CDR2 sequences are LGHDT and YNNKEL (reference sequence). Trimming took off 8 bases at V and 4 bases at J, with 11 bases between the two ends. The length of the CDR3 is 13 residues. The CDR3 loop is CASQGWGNEKLFF. The CDR3 DNA sequence: TGTGCCAGCCAAGGCTGGGGTAATGAAAAACTGTTTTTT.

V is TRBV27 and J is TRBJ1-2; D ambiguous. Per the germline V gene, CDR1 is MNHEY and CDR2 is SMNVEV (reference sequence). V was clipped by 2 bases and J by 4 bases, with 11 bases between them. CDR3 length: 14 residues. CDR3 loop: CASSLKEWVYGYTF. CDR3 sequence (DNA): TGTGCCAGCAGTTTAAAGGAGTGGGTCTATGGCTACACCTTC.

The V gene is TRBV28, the J gene TRBJ1-5; 9 nucleotides line up with TRBD1. V was clipped by 6 bases and J by 2 bases; unmatched bases: 8. This CDR3 is built from 16 residues. Germline V gene data show CDR1 as MDHEN and CDR2 as SYDVKM. In nucleotides, the CDR3 is TGTGCCAGCAGGTCTACAGGGGGCTCGGGCAATCAGCCCCAGCATTTT. It encodes CASRSTGGSGNQPQHF.

This rearrangement joins TRBV28 to TRBJ1-3; 7 bases match TRBD1. CDR3 size: 15 residues. Germline CDR1 reads MDHEN; CDR2 reads SYDVKM. The ends lost 4 bases at V and 4 bases at J; junction bases unmatched: 7. Here the CDR3 reads CASSSGTDQGNTIYF. Here the CDR3 DNA reads TGTGCCAGCAGTTCCGGGACAGATCAGGGAAACACCATATATTTT.

The rearrangement joins TRBV12-3 or TRBV12-4 to TRBJ1-1; D not resolved. V was cut by 5 bases and J by 1 base, with 8 bases left in between. The CDR3 is 13 amino acids. CDR3 region: CASSVGGNTEAFF. DNA of the CDR3: TGTGCCAGCAGTGTCGGCGGGAACACTGAAGCTTTCTTT.